The clone carrying this T cell receptor beta chain was seen a handful of times. No antigen is known for it. The data were obtained in a study of HIV-infected patients and healthy controls. Alpha and beta constant-region primers primed reverse transcription of approximately 500 ng RNA. Separate chain-specific third strand synthesis with multiplexing indices produced the alpha and beta libraries. The library had 12-nucleotide molecular identifiers formed by two random hexamers joined together. TCRdb re-called the 5' RACE reads through MiXCR, storing one row per CDR3 protein. The data contain 5,500 to 7,500 distinct CDR3 sequences, over 9.5% of them singletons. Trimming took off 5 bases at V and 1 base at J, with 12 bases between the two ends. The V gene's germline CDR1 is KGHDR and CDR2 SFDVKD. This CDR3 spans 15 amino acids. Antiretroviral therapy had run roughly three months, about 14 weeks, before follow-up blood collection. All unsorted peripheral T cells were captured because whole blood was used without fractionation.

Findings of the study overall: Size-matching overweighted rare events from HIV-infected data when comparing patients with controls.

The source was blood, collected during antiretroviral therapy. This chain links TRBV24-1 with TRBJ2-3; no definite D call. The clonotype originates from an adult with HIV infection. The CDR3 region is CATSARGMGTDTQYF. As DNA, the CDR3 is TGTGCCACCAGTGCACGCGGAATGGGCACAGATACGCAGTATTTT.